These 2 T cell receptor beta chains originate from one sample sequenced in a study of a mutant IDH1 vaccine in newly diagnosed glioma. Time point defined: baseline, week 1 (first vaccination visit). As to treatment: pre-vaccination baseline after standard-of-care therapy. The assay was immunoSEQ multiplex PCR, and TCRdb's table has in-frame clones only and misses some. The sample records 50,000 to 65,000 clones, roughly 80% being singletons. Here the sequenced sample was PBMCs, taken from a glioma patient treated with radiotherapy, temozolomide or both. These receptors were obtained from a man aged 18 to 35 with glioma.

CDR3 bases: TGTGCCAGCAGTTTATCCGGGGCCTACGAGCAGTACTTC. Translation: CASSLSGAYEQYF. This chain links TRBV25-1 with TRBJ2-7, with D maybe TRBD2 (5 bases). The CDR3 is 13 amino acids. V was pared by 5 bases and J by 2 bases, with 10 bases between. CDR1 is MGHDK, CDR2 SYGVNS, per germline.

The CDR3 DNA reads as TGTGCCAGCAGCCTATTCGCGGGGACCGGGGAGCTGTTTTTT. Translated, it gives CASSLFAGTGELFF. This chain joins TRBV7-3 and TRBJ2-2; a possible D gene is TRBD2 (6 bases). This CDR3 contains 14 residues. V was cut by 5 bases and J by 5 bases, with 12 bases left in between. From germline, CDR1 is SGHTA and CDR2 FQGTGA.